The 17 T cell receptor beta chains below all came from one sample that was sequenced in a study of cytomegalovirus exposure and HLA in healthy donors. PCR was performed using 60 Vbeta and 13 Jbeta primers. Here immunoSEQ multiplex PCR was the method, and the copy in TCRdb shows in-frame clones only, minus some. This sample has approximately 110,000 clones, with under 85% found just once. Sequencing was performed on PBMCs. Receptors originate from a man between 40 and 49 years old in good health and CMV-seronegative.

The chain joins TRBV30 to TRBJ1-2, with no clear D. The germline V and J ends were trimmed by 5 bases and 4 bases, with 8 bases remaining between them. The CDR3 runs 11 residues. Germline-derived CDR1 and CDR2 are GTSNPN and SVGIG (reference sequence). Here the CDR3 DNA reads TGTGCCTGGTCTCCTATCTATGGCTACACCTTC. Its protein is CAWSPIYGYTF.

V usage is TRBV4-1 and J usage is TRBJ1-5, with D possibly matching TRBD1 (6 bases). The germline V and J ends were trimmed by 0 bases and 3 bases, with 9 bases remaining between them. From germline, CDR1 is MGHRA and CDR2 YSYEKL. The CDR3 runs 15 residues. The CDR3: CASSQDRGPNQPQHF. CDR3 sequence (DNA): TGCGCCAGCAGCCAAGACAGGGGTCCCAATCAGCCCCAGCATTTT.

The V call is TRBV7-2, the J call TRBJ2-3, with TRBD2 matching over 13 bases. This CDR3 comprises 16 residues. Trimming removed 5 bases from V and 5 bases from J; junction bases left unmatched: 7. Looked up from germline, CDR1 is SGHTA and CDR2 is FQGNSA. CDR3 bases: TGTGCCAGCAGCAAAACTAGCGGGGGGGCCAGAGATACGCAGTATTTT. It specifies CASSKTSGGARDTQYF.

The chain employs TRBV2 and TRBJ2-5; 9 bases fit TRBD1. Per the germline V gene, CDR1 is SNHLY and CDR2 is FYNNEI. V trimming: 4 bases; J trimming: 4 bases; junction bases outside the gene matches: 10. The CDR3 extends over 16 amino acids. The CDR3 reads CASSARDRVVGETQYF. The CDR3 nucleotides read TGTGCCAGCAGTGCCCGGGACAGGGTAGTCGGAGAGACCCAGTACTTC.

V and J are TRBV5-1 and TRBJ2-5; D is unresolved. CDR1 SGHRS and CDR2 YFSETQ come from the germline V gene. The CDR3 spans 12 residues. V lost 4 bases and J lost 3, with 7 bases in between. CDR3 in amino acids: CASSPSEETQYF. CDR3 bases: TGCGCCAGCAGCCCGAGCGAAGAGACCCAGTACTTC.

The CDR3 DNA sequence: TGTGCCACCAGCAGAGAGAGGCTTGGCACAGATACGCAGTATTTT. Translating gives CATSRERLGTDTQYF. J is TRBJ2-3 and V is TRBV15; no clear D gene. V gave up 0 bases and J gave up 1 base, with 8 bases separating them. This CDR3 comprises 15 residues. Looked up from germline, CDR1 is LNHNV and CDR2 is YYDKDF (reference sequence).

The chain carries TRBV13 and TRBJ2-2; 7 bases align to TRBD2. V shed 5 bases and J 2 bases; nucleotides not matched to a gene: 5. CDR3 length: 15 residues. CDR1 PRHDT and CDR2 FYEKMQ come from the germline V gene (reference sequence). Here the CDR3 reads CASSAQRGNTGELFF. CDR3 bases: TGTGCCAGCAGCGCGCAGCGGGGTAACACCGGGGAGCTGTTTTTT.

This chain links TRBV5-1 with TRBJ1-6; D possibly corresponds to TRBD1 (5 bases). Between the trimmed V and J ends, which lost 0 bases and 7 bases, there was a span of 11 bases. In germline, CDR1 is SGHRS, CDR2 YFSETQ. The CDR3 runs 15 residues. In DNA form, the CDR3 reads TGCGCCAGCAGCTTGGTGGGCAGGGAAAATTCACCCCTCCACTTT. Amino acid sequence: CASSLVGRENSPLHF.

In DNA, the CDR3 is TGTGCCAGCAGTCCAGGAGGACGAATCAGCCTAAACACCGGGGAGCTGTTTTTT. It codes for CASSPGGRISLNTGELFF. This sequence joins TRBV2 and TRBJ2-2; perhaps TRBD2 as D (5 bases). V lost 5 bases, J lost 2 bases, and 21 bases lay in between. This CDR3 has 18 residues. Germline CDR1 is SNHLY and CDR2 is FYNNEI.

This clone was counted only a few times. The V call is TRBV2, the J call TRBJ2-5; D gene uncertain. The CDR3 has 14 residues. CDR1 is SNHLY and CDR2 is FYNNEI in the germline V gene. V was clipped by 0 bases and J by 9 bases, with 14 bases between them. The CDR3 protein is CASSEAYGGLSQYF. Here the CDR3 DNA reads TGTGCCAGCAGTGAAGCGTACGGCGGATTGTCCCAGTACTTC.

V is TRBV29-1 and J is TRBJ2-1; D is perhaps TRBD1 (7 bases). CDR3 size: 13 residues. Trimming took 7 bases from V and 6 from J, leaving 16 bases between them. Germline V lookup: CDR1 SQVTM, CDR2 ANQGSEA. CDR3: CSALRQGGNEQFF. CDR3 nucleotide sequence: TGCAGCGCGCTTCGACAGGGAGGCAATGAGCAGTTCTTC.

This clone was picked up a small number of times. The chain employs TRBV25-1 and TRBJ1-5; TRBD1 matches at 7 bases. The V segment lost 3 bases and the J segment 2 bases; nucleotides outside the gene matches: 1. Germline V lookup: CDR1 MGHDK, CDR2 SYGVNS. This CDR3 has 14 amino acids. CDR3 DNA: TGTGCCAGCAGTGATCAGGGGGGCAATCAGCCCCAGCATTTT. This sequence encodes CASSDQGGNQPQHF.

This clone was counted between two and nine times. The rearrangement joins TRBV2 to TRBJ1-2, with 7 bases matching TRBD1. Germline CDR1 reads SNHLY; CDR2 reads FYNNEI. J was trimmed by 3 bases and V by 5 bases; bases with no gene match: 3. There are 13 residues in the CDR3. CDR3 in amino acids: CASSQDRDYGYTF. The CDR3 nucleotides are TGTGCCAGCAGTCAAGACAGGGACTATGGCTACACCTTC.

Written as DNA, the CDR3 is TGTGCCAGCAGCCGACGACTAGCGGGGGGAGTGGATACGCAGTATTTT. Protein sequence: CASSRRLAGGVDTQYF. The genes are TRBV7-2 and TRBJ2-3, with 13 bases lining up with TRBD2. The CDR3 runs to 16 residues. V lost 5 bases and J lost 6; bases outside the gene matches: 8. Looked up from germline, CDR1 is SGHTA and CDR2 is FQGNSA.

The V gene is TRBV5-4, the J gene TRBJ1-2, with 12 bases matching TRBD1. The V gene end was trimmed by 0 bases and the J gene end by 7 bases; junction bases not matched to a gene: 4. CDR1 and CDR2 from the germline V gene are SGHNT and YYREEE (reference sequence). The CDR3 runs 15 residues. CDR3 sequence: CASSLAGGQGAGYTF. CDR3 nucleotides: TGTGCCAGCAGCTTGGCCGGGGGACAGGGGGCTGGCTACACCTTC.

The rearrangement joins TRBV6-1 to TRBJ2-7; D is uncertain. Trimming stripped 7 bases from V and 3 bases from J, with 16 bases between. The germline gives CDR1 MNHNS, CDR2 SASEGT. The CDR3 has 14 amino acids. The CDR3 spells CASKIGSTNYEQYF. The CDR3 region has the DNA TGTGCCAGCAAGATCGGGTCTACAAACTACGAGCAGTACTTC.

This chain's CDR3 is CASSLNRGYGYTF. Here the CDR3 DNA reads TGTGCCAGCAGCTTAAATAGGGGTTATGGCTACACCTTC. This rearrangement joins TRBV7-3 to TRBJ1-2; possible D gene TRBD1, 5 bases. The CDR3 covers 13 residues. Germline V CDR1 and CDR2: SGHTA, FQGTGA. V gave up 1 base and J gave up 5 bases, with 8 bases separating them.